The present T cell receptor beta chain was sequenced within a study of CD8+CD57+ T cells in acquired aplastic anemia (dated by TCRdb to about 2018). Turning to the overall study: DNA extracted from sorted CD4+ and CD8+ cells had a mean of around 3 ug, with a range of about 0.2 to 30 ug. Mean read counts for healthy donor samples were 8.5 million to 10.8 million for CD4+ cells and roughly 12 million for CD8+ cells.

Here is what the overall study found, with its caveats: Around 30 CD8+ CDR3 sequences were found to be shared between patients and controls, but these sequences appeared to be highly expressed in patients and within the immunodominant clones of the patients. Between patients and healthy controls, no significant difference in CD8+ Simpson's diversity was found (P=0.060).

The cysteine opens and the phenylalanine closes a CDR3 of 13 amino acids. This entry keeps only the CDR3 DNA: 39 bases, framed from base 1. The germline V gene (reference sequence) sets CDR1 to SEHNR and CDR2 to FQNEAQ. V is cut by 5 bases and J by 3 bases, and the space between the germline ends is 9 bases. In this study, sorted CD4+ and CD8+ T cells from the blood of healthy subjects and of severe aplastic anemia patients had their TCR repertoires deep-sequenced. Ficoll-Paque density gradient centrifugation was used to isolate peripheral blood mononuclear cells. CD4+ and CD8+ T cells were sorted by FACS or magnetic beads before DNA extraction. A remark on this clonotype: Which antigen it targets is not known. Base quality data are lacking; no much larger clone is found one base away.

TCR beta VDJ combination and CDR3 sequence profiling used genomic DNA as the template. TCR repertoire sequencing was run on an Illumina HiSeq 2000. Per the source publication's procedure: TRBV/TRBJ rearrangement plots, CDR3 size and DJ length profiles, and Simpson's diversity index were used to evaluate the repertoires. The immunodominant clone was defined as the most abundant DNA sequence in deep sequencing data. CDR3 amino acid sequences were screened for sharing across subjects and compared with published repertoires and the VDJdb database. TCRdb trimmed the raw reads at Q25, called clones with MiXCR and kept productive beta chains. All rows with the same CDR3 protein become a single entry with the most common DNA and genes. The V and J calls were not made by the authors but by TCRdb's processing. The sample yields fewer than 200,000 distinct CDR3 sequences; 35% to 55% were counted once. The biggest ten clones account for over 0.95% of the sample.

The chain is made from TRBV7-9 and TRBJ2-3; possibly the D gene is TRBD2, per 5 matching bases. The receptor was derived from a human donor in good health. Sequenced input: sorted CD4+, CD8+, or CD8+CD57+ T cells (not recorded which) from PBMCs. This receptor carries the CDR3 CASSQLETDTQYF. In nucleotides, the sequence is TGTGCCAGCAGCCAACTAGAGACAGATACGCAGTATTTT.